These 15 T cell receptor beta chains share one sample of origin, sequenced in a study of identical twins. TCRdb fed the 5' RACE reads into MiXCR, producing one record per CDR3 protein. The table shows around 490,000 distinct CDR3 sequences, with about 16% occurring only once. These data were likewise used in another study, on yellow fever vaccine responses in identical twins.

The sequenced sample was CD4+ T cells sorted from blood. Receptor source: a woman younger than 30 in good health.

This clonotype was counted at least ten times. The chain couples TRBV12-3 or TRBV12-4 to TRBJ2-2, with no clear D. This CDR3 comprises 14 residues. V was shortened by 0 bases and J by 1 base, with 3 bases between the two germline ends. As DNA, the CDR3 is TGTGCCAGCAGTTTAGCGGAGAACACCGGGGAGCTGTTTTTT. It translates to CASSLAENTGELFF.

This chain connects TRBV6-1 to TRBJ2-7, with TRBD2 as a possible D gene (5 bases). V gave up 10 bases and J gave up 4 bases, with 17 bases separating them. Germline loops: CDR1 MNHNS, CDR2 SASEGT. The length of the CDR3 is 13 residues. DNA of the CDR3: TGTGCCATCCCGGCCAGCGGACGGTACGAGCAGTACTTC. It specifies CAIPASGRYEQYF.

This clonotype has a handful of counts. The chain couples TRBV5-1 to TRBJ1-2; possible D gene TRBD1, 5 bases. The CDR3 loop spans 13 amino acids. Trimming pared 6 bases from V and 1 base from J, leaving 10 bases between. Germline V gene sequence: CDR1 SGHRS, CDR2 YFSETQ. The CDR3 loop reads CASTTERNYGYTF. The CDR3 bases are TGCGCCAGCACGACAGAGCGTAACTATGGCTACACCTTC.

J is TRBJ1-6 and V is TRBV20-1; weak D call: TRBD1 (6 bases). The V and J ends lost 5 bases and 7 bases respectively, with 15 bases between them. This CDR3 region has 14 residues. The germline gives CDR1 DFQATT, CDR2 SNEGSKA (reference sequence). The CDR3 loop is CSAQLTGGNSPLHF. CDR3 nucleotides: TGCAGTGCTCAACTGACAGGAGGGAATTCACCCCTCCACTTT.

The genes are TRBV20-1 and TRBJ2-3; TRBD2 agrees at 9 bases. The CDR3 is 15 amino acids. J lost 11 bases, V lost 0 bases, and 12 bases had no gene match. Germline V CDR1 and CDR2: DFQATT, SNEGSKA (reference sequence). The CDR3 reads CSARDGVAGAGLQYF. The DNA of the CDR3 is TGCAGTGCTAGAGATGGGGTAGCGGGAGCGGGGTTGCAGTATTTT.

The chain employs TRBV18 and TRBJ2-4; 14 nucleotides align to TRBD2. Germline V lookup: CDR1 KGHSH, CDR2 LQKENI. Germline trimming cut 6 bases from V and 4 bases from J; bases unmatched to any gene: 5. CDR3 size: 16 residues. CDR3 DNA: TGTGCCAGCTCGGGGACTAGCGGGAGTGGAAAAAACATTCAGTACTTC. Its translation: CASSGTSGSGKNIQYF.

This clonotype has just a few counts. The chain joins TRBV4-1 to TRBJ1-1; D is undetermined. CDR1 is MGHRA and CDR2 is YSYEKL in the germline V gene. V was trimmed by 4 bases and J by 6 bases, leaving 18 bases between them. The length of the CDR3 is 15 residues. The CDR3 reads CASSLQSRAWAEAFF. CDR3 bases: TGCGCCAGCAGCCTCCAATCGAGGGCCTGGGCTGAAGCTTTCTTT.

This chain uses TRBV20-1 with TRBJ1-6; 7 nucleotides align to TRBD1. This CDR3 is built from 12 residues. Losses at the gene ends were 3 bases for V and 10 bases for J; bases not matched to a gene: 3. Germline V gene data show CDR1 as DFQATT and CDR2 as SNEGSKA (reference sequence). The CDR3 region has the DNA TGCAGTGCTAGCCCAGGGGGATCACCCCTCCACTTT. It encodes CSASPGGSPLHF.

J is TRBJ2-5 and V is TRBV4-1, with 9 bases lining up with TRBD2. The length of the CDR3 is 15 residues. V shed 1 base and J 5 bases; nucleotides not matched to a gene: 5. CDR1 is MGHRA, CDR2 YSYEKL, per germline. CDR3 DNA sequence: TGCGCCAGCAGCCAAGGGGCGGGAGGGGGCGAGACCCAGTACTTC. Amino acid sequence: CASSQGAGGGETQYF.

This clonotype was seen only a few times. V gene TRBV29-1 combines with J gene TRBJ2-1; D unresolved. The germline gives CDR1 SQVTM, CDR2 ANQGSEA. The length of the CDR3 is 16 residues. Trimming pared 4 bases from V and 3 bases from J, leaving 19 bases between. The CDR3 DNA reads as TGCAGCGTTGTTCTTGGGTCTGCTACTCTCTACAATGAGCAGTTCTTC. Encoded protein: CSVVLGSATLYNEQFF.

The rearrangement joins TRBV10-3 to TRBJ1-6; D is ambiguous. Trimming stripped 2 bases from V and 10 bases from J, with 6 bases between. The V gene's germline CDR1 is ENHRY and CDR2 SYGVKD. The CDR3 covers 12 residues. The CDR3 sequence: CAISENGSPLHF. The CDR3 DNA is TGTGCCATCAGTGAGAACGGATCACCCCTCCACTTT.

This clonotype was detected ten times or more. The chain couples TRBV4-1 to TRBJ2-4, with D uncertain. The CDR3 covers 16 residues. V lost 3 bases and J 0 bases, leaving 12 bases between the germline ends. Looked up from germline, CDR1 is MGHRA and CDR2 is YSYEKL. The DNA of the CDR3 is TGCGCCAGCAGCCAGGGGTTGGACCTAGCCAAAAACATTCAGTACTTC. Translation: CASSQGLDLAKNIQYF.

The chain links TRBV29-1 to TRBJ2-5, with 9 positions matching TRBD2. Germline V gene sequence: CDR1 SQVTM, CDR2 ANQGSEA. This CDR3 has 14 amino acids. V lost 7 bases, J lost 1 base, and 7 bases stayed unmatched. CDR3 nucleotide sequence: TGCAGCGCCGACGGAGCGGGGGGCCAAGAGACCCAGTACTTC. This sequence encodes CSADGAGGQETQYF.

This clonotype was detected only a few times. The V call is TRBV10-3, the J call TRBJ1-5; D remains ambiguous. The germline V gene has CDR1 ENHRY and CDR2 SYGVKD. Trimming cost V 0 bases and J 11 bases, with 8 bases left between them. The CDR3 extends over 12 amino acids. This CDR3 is CAISESSGAQHF. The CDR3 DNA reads TGTGCCATCAGTGAGTCCTCCGGAGCCCAGCATTTT.

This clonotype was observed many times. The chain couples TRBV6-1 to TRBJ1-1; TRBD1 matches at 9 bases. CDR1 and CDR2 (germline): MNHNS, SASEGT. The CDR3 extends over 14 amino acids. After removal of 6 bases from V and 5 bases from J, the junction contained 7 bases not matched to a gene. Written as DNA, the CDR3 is TGTGCCAGCAGCCCACAGGGGGCGAGGACTGAAGCTTTCTTT. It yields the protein CASSPQGARTEAFF.